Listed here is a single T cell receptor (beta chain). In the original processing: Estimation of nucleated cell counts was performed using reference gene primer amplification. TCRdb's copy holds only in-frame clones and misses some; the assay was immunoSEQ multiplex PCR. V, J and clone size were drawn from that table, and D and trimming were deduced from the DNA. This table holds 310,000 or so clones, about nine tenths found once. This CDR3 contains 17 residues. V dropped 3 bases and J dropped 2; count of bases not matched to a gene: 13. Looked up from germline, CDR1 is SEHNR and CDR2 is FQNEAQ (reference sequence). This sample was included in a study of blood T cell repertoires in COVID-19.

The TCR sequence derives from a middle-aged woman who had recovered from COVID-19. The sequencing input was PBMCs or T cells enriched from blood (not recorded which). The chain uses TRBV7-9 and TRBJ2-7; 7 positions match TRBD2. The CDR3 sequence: CASSLATRDYFTYEQYF. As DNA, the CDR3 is TGTGCCAGCAGCTTGGCCACCCGGGACTACTTCACCTACGAGCAGTACTTC. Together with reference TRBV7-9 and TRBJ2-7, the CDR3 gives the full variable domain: DTGVSQNPRHKITKRGQNVTFRCDPISEHNRLYWYRQTLGQGPEFLTYFQNEAQLEKSRLLSDRFSAERPKGSFSTLEIQRTEQGDSAMYLCASSLATRDYFTYEQYFGPGTRLTVT.